These T cell receptor beta chains were read from a single sample in a study of control samples from healthy donors and cancer patients. Sequencing used immunoSEQ multiplex PCR; TCRdb keeps in-frame clones, though not all of them. The sample includes about 160,000 clones, under 95% seen only once; the top ten take roughly 5.5%. The specimen was blood. All receptors derive from a man aged 18 to 29 in good health. Both conserved end residues are part of each CDR3. D genes are given only for firm matches. A row's size may be missing; if present it is once, few, many or a size class.

cdr3_nt: TGTGCCAGCAGCCCCTCGGAGACTGAAGCTTTCTTT
cdr3_aa: CASSPSETEAFF
j_call: TRBJ1-1
v_call: TRBV6-6
clone_size: .
d_call: .

cdr3_nt: TGTGCCTGGACTGGACTAGCGGGGGGCCAGGGAGAGACCCAGTACTTC
cdr3_aa: CAWTGLAGGQGETQYF
j_call: TRBJ2-5
v_call: TRBV30
clone_size: once
d_call: TRBD2

cdr3_nt: TGTGCCAGCAGCTTAGGGGTAGTCGCCTACGAGCAGTACTTC
cdr3_aa: CASSLGVVAYEQYF
j_call: TRBJ2-7
v_call: TRBV13
clone_size: .
d_call: .

cdr3_nt: TGTGCCATCAGTGAGTCCGTGGGAAATGAGCAGTTCTTC
cdr3_aa: CAISESVGNEQFF
j_call: TRBJ2-1
v_call: TRBV10-3
clone_size: .
d_call: .

cdr3_nt: TGTGCCAGCAGACTCGGACAGCAGCAGCCCCAGCATTTT
cdr3_aa: CASRLGQQQPQHF
j_call: TRBJ1-5
v_call: TRBV12-3/TRBV12-4
clone_size: .
d_call: .

cdr3_nt: TGTGCCAGCAGCGTAAACCCGCAAGCTCTAGCGGGCGAGAACACCGGGGAGCTGTTTTTT
cdr3_aa: CASSVNPQALAGENTGELFF
j_call: TRBJ2-2
v_call: TRBV9
clone_size: .
d_call: TRBD2

cdr3_nt: TGTGCCAGCAGCACTGGGACCGACTATGGCTACACCTTC
cdr3_aa: CASSTGTDYGYTF
j_call: TRBJ1-2
v_call: TRBV13
clone_size: .
d_call: .

cdr3_nt: TGTGCCAGCAGTGAAGGGCTAGCGGGGGGTACGCAGTATTTT
cdr3_aa: CASSEGLAGGTQYF
j_call: TRBJ2-3
v_call: TRBV25-1
clone_size: .
d_call: TRBD2

cdr3_nt: TGTGCCAGCAGTGAAGTAGCCCACGGGCCGCAGAACACTGAAGCTTTCTTT
cdr3_aa: CASSEVAHGPQNTEAFF
j_call: TRBJ1-1
v_call: TRBV6-1
clone_size: .
d_call: .

cdr3_nt: TGTGCCACTCTTTCAGGGGGACTAGCGGGAGGTTTCACAGATACGCAGTATTTT
cdr3_aa: CATLSGGLAGGFTDTQYF
j_call: TRBJ2-3
v_call: TRBV28
clone_size: .
d_call: TRBD2

cdr3_nt: TGTCCACCAGCACCATTCGAATGCTATGAGCAGTTCTTC
cdr3_aa: CPPAPFECYEQFF
j_call: TRBJ2-1
v_call: TRBV15
clone_size: .
d_call: .

cdr3_nt: TGTGCCAGCAGCTTTGGGACAGCGAACACTGAAGCTTTCTTT
cdr3_aa: CASSFGTANTEAFF
j_call: TRBJ1-1
v_call: TRBV5-6
clone_size: .
d_call: TRBD1

cdr3_nt: TGTGCCAGCAGTTCCGACTGGAGCCAAGAGACCCAGTACTTC
cdr3_aa: CASSSDWSQETQYF
j_call: TRBJ2-5
v_call: TRBV6-2/TRBV6-3
clone_size: once
d_call: .

cdr3_nt: TGTGCCAGCAGCTTAGAGCCATCCGGGGGCAGGGGGGTTTCTCTCTACTATGGCTACACCTTC
cdr3_aa: CASSLEPSGGRGVSLYYGYTF
j_call: TRBJ1-2
v_call: TRBV11-3
clone_size: .
d_call: TRBD1

cdr3_nt: TGTGCCAGCAGTTCCCTGGACAGGGGATTCGATAATTCACCCCTCCACTTT
cdr3_aa: CASSSLDRGFDNSPLHF
j_call: TRBJ1-6
v_call: TRBV27
clone_size: once
d_call: TRBD1

cdr3_nt: TGTGCCTGGAGTGTATGGCAGCACGGCTACACCTTC
cdr3_aa: CAWSVWQHGYTF
j_call: TRBJ1-2
v_call: TRBV30
clone_size: .
d_call: .

cdr3_nt: TGTGCCAGCAGCAAACTAACAGGGCGCCCCTACGAGCAGTACTTC
cdr3_aa: CASSKLTGRPYEQYF
j_call: TRBJ2-7
v_call: TRBV14
clone_size: once
d_call: .

cdr3_nt: TGTGCCAGCAGCTTAGTACTAGCGGGGCCCTACGAGCAGTACTTC
cdr3_aa: CASSLVLAGPYEQYF
j_call: TRBJ2-7
v_call: TRBV7-2
clone_size: once
d_call: TRBD2

cdr3_nt: TGTGCCAGCATCGAAGCGGGGGGCCGTGGGTACGGATACAATGAGCAGTTCTTC
cdr3_aa: CASIEAGGRGYGYNEQFF
j_call: TRBJ2-1
v_call: TRBV6-1
clone_size: .
d_call: TRBD2

cdr3_nt: TGTGCCAGCAGCCCCACCCCAGACCTATATCCGTGGGAGACCCAGTACTTC
cdr3_aa: CASSPTPDLYPWETQYF
j_call: TRBJ2-5
v_call: TRBV7-2
clone_size: .
d_call: .

cdr3_nt: TGTGCCAGCAGCTCGCGCGCCCCTAGCTATGGCTACACCTTC
cdr3_aa: CASSSRAPSYGYTF
j_call: TRBJ1-2
v_call: TRBV5-6
clone_size: .
d_call: .

cdr3_nt: TGTGCCAGCAGCGGAAGAGGGGTCCTAACCGGGGAGCTGTTTTTT
cdr3_aa: CASSGRGVLTGELFF
j_call: TRBJ2-2
v_call: TRBV9
clone_size: .
d_call: .

cdr3_nt: TGTGCCAGCAGCCCCTTACGACTTTCGAACACCGGGGAGCTGTTTTTT
cdr3_aa: CASSPLRLSNTGELFF
j_call: TRBJ2-2
v_call: TRBV2
clone_size: .
d_call: .

cdr3_nt: TGCGCCAGCAGCTTGCAGGAAGCCATAGTCACAGATACGCAGTATTTT
cdr3_aa: CASSLQEAIVTDTQYF
j_call: TRBJ2-3
v_call: TRBV5-1
clone_size: .
d_call: .

cdr3_nt: TGTGCCATCAGTGAGTCCAGGGGGGATTCACCCCTCCACTTT
cdr3_aa: CAISESRGDSPLHF
j_call: TRBJ1-6
v_call: TRBV10-3
clone_size: .
d_call: TRBD1

cdr3_nt: TGTGCCAGCGGGGAGACGGTTTACGAGCAGTACTTC
cdr3_aa: CASGETVYEQYF
j_call: TRBJ2-7
v_call: TRBV7-2
clone_size: .
d_call: .

cdr3_nt: TGTGCCAGCAGCTTACCTAGGACAGGGCTATCGAACACCGGGGAGCTGTTTTTT
cdr3_aa: CASSLPRTGLSNTGELFF
j_call: TRBJ2-2
v_call: TRBV7-8
clone_size: .
d_call: TRBD1

cdr3_nt: TGTGCCACCGCCGGGACAGGGGATTACGAGCAGTACTTC
cdr3_aa: CATAGTGDYEQYF
j_call: TRBJ2-7
v_call: TRBV10-3
clone_size: .
d_call: TRBD1

cdr3_nt: TGTGCCAGTAGGGGCGTCGAGCAGACCCAGTACTTC
cdr3_aa: CASRGVEQTQYF
j_call: TRBJ2-5
v_call: TRBV19
clone_size: .
d_call: .

cdr3_nt: TGTGCCAGCAGTCCCCCTGAGGGCACCATATATTTT
cdr3_aa: CASSPPEGTIYF
j_call: TRBJ1-3
v_call: TRBV28
clone_size: .
d_call: .